This TCR beta chain derives from a study of response to subunit inactivated influenza vaccine. In TCRdb, the RT-PCR reads were re-called with MiXCR into one record per CDR3 protein. The sample has 700,000 to 900,000 distinct CDR3 sequences; 20% to 25% are singletons. Sequenced material: PBMCs from blood, taken roughly 5 days after vaccination. This receptor was obtained from a man aged 45-65 years who received an inactivated influenza vaccine.

CDR3 loop: CATSRDLTSGSLKQYF. The CDR3 nucleotides are TGTGCCACCAGCAGAGATCTCACTAGCGGGAGTCTCAAGCAGTACTTC. The chain carries TRBV15 and TRBJ2-7; 11 nucleotides match TRBD2. The V gene's germline CDR1 is LNHNV and CDR2 YYDKDF (reference sequence). This CDR3 is 16 amino acids long. The V segment lost 0 bases and the J segment 8 bases; nucleotides outside the gene matches: 9.